The TCR beta chain described here comes from a study of low-dose radiotherapy and immunotherapy resistance in tumors. The time point: before trial treatment. This CDR3 spans 12 amino acids. Germline CDR1 is KGHSH and CDR2 is LQKENI. V was clipped by 5 bases and J by 8 bases, with 12 bases between them. First-strand cDNA relied on TRAV- and TRBV-specific primers spanning alpha and beta chains. PCR amplification of the TCRs was performed with Phusion for 15 to 25 PCR cycles, and it relied on a constant-region primer together with a V-primer adapter. TCRdb passed the reads through MiXCR, listing each CDR3 protein once. The table includes 70,000 to 95,000 distinct CDR3 sequences, 18% detected once.

This TCR was sampled from a male donor with prostate cancer. The input for sequencing was PBMCs, taken before treatment. V usage is TRBV18 and J usage is TRBJ1-2; D is perhaps TRBD1 (6 bases). CDR3 loop: CASSVQGGGYTF. The CDR3 DNA sequence: TGTGCCAGCTCAGTACAGGGAGGCGGCTACACCTTC.